The entry that follows covers one TCR beta chain sequence. The CDR3 spans 17 residues. TCR beta chains were sequenced at survey level with immunoSEQ. TCRdb's copy holds only in-frame clones and misses some; the assay was immunoSEQ multiplex PCR. Of 55,000 to 70,000 clones detected, 85% to 95% appear once; the ten largest clones hold 4.4%. The V and J genes are TRBV12-2 and TRBJ1-1. TRBV12-2 is noted as a pseudogene. What was sequenced was PBMCs. This TCR derives from a man aged 35-49 years with rheumatoid arthritis. CDR3 bases: TGTGCAAGTCGCTTAGGGCGGGAATGGCGGCGGCACACTGAAGCTTTCTTT. Residues: CASRLGREWRRHTEAFF.